This TCR beta chain comes out of a study of T-cell memory formation after mild COVID-19. About the study: TCR clusters mostly belonged to single donors.

Study-wide findings and caveats: That cross-reactive memory joined was suggested by some responding clones appearing in pre-infection memory.

Via MiXCR, TCRdb re-called the 5' RACE reads, giving one row per CDR3 protein. Of a few hundred thousand distinct CDR3 sequences in the sample, approximately 25% were seen once. This clonotype came up a few times. The antigen is unknown. The TCR sequence derives from an adult woman who had mild COVID-19 (a few samples of this study predate the infection). Cell type and time point are not known. Sequencing input: PBMCs or a T cell subset sorted from them (not recorded which).

CDR3 nucleotides: TGTGCCACCAGTGAATCGGTTGCAGATACGCAGTATTTT. Its translation: CATSESVADTQYF. The rearrangement joins TRBV24-1 to TRBJ2-3; unclear D gene. The length of the CDR3 is 13 residues. Germline V gives CDR1 KGHDR, CDR2 SFDVKD. Trimming removed 4 bases from V and 4 bases from J, with 8 bases in between.